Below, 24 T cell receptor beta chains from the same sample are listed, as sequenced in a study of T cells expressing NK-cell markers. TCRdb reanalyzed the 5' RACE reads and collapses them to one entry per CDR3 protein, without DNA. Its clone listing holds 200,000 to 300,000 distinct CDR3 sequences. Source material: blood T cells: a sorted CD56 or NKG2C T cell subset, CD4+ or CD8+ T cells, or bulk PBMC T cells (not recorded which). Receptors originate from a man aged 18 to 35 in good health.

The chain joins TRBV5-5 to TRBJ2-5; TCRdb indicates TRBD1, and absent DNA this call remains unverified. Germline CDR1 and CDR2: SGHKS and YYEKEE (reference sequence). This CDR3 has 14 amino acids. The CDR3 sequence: CASSLWGAQETQYF.

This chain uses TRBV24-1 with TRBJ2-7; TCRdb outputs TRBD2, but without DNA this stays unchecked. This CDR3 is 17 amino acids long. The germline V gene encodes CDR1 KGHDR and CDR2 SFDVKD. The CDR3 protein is CATSEHPGTWVVCEQYF.

The CDR3 loop reads CASSSTVEENIQYF. The chain carries TRBV5-1 and TRBJ2-4. The germline V gene has CDR1 SGHRS and CDR2 YFSETQ. The CDR3 has 14 residues.

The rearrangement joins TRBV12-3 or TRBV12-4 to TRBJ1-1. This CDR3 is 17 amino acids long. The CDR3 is CASSLAGGDWGNTEAFF.

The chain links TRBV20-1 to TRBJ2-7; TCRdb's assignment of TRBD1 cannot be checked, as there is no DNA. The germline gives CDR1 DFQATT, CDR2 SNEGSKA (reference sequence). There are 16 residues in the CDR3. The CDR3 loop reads CSARDRPPVLGGEQYF.

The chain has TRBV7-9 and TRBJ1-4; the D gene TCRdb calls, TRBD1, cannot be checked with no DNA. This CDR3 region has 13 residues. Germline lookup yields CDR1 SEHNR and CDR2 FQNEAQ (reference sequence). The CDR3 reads CASTLFEGEKLFF.

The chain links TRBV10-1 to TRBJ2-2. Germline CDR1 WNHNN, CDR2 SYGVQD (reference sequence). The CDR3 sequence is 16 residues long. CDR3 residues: CASSESLGVVTGELFF.

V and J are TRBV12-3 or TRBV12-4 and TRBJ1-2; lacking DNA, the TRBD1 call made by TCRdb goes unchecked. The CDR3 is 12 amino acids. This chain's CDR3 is CASSRTVVSYTF.

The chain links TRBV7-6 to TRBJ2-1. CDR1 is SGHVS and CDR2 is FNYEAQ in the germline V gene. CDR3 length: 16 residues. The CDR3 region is CASSLVAGDTYNEQFF.

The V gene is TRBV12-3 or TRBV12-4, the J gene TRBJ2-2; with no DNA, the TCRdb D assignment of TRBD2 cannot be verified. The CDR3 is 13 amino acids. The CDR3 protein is CASGRADTGELFF.

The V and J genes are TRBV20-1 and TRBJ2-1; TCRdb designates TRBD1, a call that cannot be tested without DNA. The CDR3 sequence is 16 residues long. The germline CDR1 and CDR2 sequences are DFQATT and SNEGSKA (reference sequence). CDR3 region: CSARNRDREYGNEQFF.

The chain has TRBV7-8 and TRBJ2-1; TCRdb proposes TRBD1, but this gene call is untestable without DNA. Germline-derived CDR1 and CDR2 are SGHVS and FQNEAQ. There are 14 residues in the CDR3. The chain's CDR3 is CASNRDPRHNEQFF.

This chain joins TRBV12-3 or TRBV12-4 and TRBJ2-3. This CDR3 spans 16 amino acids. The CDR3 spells CASSFSRRSSTDTQYF.

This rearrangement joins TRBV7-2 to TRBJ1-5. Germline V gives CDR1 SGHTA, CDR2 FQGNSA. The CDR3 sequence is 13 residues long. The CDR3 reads CASSLDSNQPQHF.

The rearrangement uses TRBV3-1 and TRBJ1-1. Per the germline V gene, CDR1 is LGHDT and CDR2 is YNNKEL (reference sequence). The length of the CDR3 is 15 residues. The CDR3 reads CASSQDLGRGTEAFF. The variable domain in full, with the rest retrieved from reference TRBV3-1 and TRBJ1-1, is DTAVSQTPKYLVTQMGNDKSIKCEQNLGHDTMYWYKQDSKKFLKIMFSYNNKELIINETVPNRFSPKSPDKAHLNLHINSLELGDSAVYFCASSQDLGRGTEAFFGQGTRLTVV.

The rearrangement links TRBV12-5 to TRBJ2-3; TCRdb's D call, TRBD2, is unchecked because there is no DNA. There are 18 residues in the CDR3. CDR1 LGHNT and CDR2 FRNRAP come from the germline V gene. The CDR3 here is CASGSVLNPAGGTDTQYF. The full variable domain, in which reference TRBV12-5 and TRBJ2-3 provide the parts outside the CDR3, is DARVTQTPRHKVTEMGQEVTMRCQPILGHNTVFWYRQTMMQGLELLAYFRNRAPLDDSGMPKDRFSAEMPDATLATLKIQPSEPRDSAVYFCASGSVLNPAGGTDTQYFGPGTRLTVL.

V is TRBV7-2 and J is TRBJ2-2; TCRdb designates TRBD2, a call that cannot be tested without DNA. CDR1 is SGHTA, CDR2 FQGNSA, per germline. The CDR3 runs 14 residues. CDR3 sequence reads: CASSRGTSSGELFF.

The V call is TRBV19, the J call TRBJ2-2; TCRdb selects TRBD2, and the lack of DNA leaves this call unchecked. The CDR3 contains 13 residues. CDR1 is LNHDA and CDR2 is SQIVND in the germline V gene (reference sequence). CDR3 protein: CASMRGRSGELFF.

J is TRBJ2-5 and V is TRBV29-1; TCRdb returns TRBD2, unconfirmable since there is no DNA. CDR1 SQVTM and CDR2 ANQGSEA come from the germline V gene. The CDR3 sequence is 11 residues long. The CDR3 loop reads CSVRTQETQYF. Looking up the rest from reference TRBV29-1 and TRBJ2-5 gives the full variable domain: SAVISQKPSRDICQRGTSLTIQCQVDSQVTMMFWYRQQPGQSLTLIATANQGSEATYESGFVIDKFPISRPNLTFSTLTVSNMSPEDSSIYLCSVRTQETQYFGPGTRLLVL.

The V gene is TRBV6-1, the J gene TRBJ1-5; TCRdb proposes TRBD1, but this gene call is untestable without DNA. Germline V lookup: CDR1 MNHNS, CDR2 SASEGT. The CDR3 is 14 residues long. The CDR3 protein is CASRDRERHQPQHF.

This chain's CDR3 is CASSLSGLGETQYF. The chain uses TRBV5-1 and TRBJ2-5. The germline CDR1 and CDR2 sequences are SGHRS and YFSETQ. The CDR3 totals 14 residues.

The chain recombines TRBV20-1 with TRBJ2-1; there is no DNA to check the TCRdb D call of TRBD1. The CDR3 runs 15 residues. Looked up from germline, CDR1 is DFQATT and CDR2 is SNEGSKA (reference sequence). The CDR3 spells CSANPRQGSYNEQFF.

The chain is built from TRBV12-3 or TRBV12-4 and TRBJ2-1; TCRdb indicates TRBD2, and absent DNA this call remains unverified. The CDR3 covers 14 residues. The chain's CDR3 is CASSWTSSKGEQFF.

This CDR3 reads CATGGTGGNEQYF. The V call is TRBV24-1, the J call TRBJ2-7; TCRdb designates TRBD1, a call that cannot be tested without DNA. This CDR3 has 13 amino acids. Germline CDR1 KGHDR, CDR2 SFDVKD.